The 25 T cell receptor beta chains below all came from one sample that was sequenced in a study of T cells after yellow fever vaccination. From the 5' RACE reads, TCRdb called clonotypes with MiXCR, one entry per CDR3 protein. Among 450,000 to 650,000 distinct CDR3 sequences listed, 21% were seen once. The sequences come from PBMCs, collected 20 to 25 days after the first yellow fever vaccination. These receptors were obtained from a man between 18 and 35 years old who received the YFV17D yellow fever vaccine.

The chain uses TRBV5-1 and TRBJ2-1; no reliable D call. The CDR3 extends over 15 amino acids. Trimming removed 2 bases from V and 2 bases from J, with 11 bases in between. Germline CDR1 and CDR2: SGHRS and YFSETQ. In nucleotides, the CDR3 is TGCGCCAGCAGCTTTGGTAACCCCCCCTACAATGAGCAGTTCTTC. This sequence encodes CASSFGNPPYNEQFF.

V usage is TRBV19 and J usage is TRBJ2-1; D remains ambiguous. Trimming pared 0 bases from V and 3 bases from J, leaving 12 bases between. This CDR3 is 16 amino acids long. The V gene's germline CDR1 is LNHDA and CDR2 SQIVND (reference sequence). This chain's CDR3 is CASSIDHGSFYNEQFF. The CDR3 DNA reads TGTGCCAGTAGTATAGATCACGGAAGTTTCTACAATGAGCAGTTCTTC.

The chain recombines TRBV12-5 with TRBJ2-3; 7 nucleotides match TRBD1. The V gene's germline CDR1 is LGHNT and CDR2 FRNRAP. After removal of 7 bases from V and 2 bases from J, the junction contained 6 bases not matched to a gene. The CDR3 extends over 14 amino acids. DNA for the CDR3: TGTGCTAGTGCCCGGGACAGACACACAGATACGCAGTATTTT. It is translated as CASARDRHTDTQYF.

This clonotype was picked up a small number of times. This chain joins TRBV7-2 and TRBJ2-5, with 7 bases identical to TRBD2. The V gene end was trimmed by 1 base and the J gene end by 7 bases; junction bases not matched to a gene: 9. CDR3 length equals 15 residues. From germline, CDR1 is SGHTA and CDR2 FQGNSA. CDR3: CASSLDNGGLRTQYF. DNA of the CDR3: TGTGCCAGCAGCTTAGATAACGGGGGGTTAAGGACCCAGTACTTC.

This clonotype was seen a handful of times. The CDR3 protein is CASQAGANYGYTF. The CDR3 DNA reads TGTGCCAGTCAGGCGGGCGCGAACTATGGCTACACCTTC. The V gene is TRBV6-6, the J gene TRBJ1-2; D unresolved. The germline CDR1 and CDR2 sequences are MNHNY and SVGAGI (reference sequence). Deletions cut 9 bases from V and 2 bases from J, with 13 bases between. The CDR3 is 13 amino acids.

The chain joins TRBV7-2 to TRBJ2-7; maybe TRBD2 (6 bases). The V and J ends lost 1 base and 7 bases respectively, with 14 bases between them. Germline CDR1 and CDR2: SGHTA and FQGNSA. CDR3 length equals 14 residues. DNA of the CDR3: TGTGCCAGCAGCTTAGGTGGAGGGGCGAGGGAGCAGTACGTC. Its protein product is CASSLGGGAREQYV.

There are many counts of this clonotype. The genes are TRBV12-3 or TRBV12-4 and TRBJ1-4; 7 bases are a match to TRBD1. This CDR3 is 14 amino acids long. V lost 4 bases and J lost 5; bases outside the gene matches: 4. The CDR3 coding sequence is TGTGCCAGCAGTTCACAGGGGCGAAATGAAAAACTGTTTTTT. Translating it yields CASSSQGRNEKLFF.

V and J are TRBV7-2 and TRBJ1-5; 11 bases agree with TRBD1. J gave up 4 bases and V 5 bases, and 4 bases lay outside the gene matches. Germline V CDR1 and CDR2: SGHTA, FQGNSA. The CDR3 sequence is 15 residues long. DNA for the CDR3: TGTGCCAGCAGCCCCCGGGACAGGGGGAATCAGCCCCAGCATTTT. The encoded protein is CASSPRDRGNQPQHF.

This clonotype has only a few counts. CDR3 sequence (DNA): TGCGCCAGCAGCCCAGGGCCAGGGGGCCAGCCCCAGCATTTT. Its protein is CASSPGPGGQPQHF. The chain combines TRBV4-1 with TRBJ1-5, with 8 bases aligning to TRBD1. J was trimmed by 7 bases and V by 4 bases; bases with no gene match: 6. This CDR3 is 14 amino acids long. CDR1 MGHRA and CDR2 YSYEKL come from the germline V gene.

The chain joins TRBV11-2 to TRBJ2-7; 9 nucleotides line up with TRBD2. V dropped 4 bases and J dropped 2; count of bases not matched to a gene: 3. CDR3 size: 14 residues. Germline V gene sequence: CDR1 SGHAT, CDR2 FQNNGV. CDR3 region: CASSYSGSPYEQYF. CDR3 DNA: TGTGCCAGCAGCTATAGCGGGAGCCCCTACGAGCAGTACTTC.

The CDR3 loop reads CSARVRGGQSNEQFF. The CDR3 DNA reads TGCAGTGCTAGAGTAAGGGGGGGACAAAGTAATGAGCAGTTCTTC. The chain employs TRBV20-1 and TRBJ2-1, with D tentatively TRBD2 (7 bases). The CDR3 is made up of 15 amino acids. V was trimmed by 1 base and J by 7 bases, leaving 17 bases between them. In germline, CDR1 is DFQATT, CDR2 SNEGSKA (reference sequence).

The chain has TRBV29-1 and TRBJ2-4; D gene uncertain. CDR3 length equals 12 residues. Germline CDR1 and CDR2: SQVTM and ANQGSEA. The ends were cut back, 4 bases at V and 6 bases at J, with 10 bases in the middle. CDR3 coding DNA: TGCAGCGTTGGATTAACTGGAAACATTCAGTACTTC. Encoded protein: CSVGLTGNIQYF.

The J gene is TRBJ2-1, the V gene TRBV27, with D possibly being TRBD2 (6 bases). Trimming stripped 1 base from V and 2 bases from J, with 15 bases between. This CDR3 region has 17 residues. From germline, CDR1 is MNHEY and CDR2 SMNVEV (reference sequence). CDR3 coding DNA: TGTGCCAGCAGTTTATTCTGGGGCGGGGATACCTACAATGAGCAGTTCTTC. Residues: CASSLFWGGDTYNEQFF.

The V call is TRBV4-1, the J call TRBJ2-2; 9 nucleotides agree with TRBD1. CDR1 MGHRA and CDR2 YSYEKL come from the germline V gene. The CDR3 loop spans 17 amino acids. V lost 1 base to trimming and J lost 3 bases; unmatched junction nucleotides: 6. The CDR3 reads CASSQARDRVHTGELFF. In DNA, the CDR3 is TGCGCCAGCAGCCAAGCCCGGGACAGGGTGCACACCGGGGAGCTGTTTTTT.

This clonotype was seen at least ten times. The CDR3 is CSAVTGGKETQYF. CDR3 DNA: TGCAGTGCTGTTACAGGTGGGAAGGAGACCCAGTACTTC. The chain uses TRBV20-1 and TRBJ2-5; possibly TRBD1 for D (5 bases). CDR1 DFQATT and CDR2 SNEGSKA come from the germline V gene (reference sequence). The CDR3 is made up of 13 amino acids. Trimming took 5 bases from V and 5 from J, leaving 15 bases between them.

The J gene is TRBJ1-3, the V gene TRBV7-2, with 9 bases matching TRBD1. The CDR3 length is 15 residues. The V gene end was trimmed by 1 base and the J gene end by 4 bases; junction bases not matched to a gene: 2. CDR1 is SGHTA and CDR2 is FQGNSA in the germline V gene. CDR3 amino acids: CASSLVGTGGNTIYF. The CDR3 nucleotides are TGTGCCAGCAGCTTAGTCGGGACAGGGGGAAACACCATATATTTT.

This clonotype was detected a few times. The V and J genes are TRBV9 and TRBJ1-2; the D is unclear. Germline V lookup: CDR1 SGDLS, CDR2 YYNGEE. This CDR3 comprises 12 residues. Trimming removed 2 bases at V and 7 bases at J, with 9 bases between. Here the CDR3 DNA reads TGTGCCAGCAGCGTGTCAGGAGGTGGCTACACCTTC. Amino acid sequence: CASSVSGGGYTF.

The V call is TRBV7-2, the J call TRBJ2-2; D might be TRBD2 (8 bases). The CDR3 covers 17 residues. Germline V gene data show CDR1 as SGHTA and CDR2 as FQGNSA. Between the trimmed V and J ends, which lost 4 bases and 4 bases, there was a span of 19 bases. In nucleotides, the CDR3 is TGTGCCAGCAGCTCAGGGGGGGGACTAGGGGGCACCGGGGAGCTGTTTTTT. This encodes CASSSGGGLGGTGELFF.

This clonotype was observed a handful of times. The junction and the germline gene differ at one end; a read error may be behind it. J is TRBJ1-5 and V is TRBV5-6; no firm D call. Germline V lookup: CDR1 SGHDT, CDR2 YYEEEE. There are 15 residues in the CDR3. CDR3 in amino acids: CASSLGPGGQQPQHF. The CDR3 nucleotides read TGTGCTAGCAGCTTGGGCCCCGGCGGGCAACAGCCCCAGCATTTT.

This clonotype was picked up a small number of times. The rearrangement links TRBV5-1 to TRBJ1-6; TRBD1 matches at 9 bases. The CDR3 totals 16 residues. V shed 1 base and J 3 bases; nucleotides not matched to a gene: 2. Germline assignment: CDR1 SGHRS and CDR2 YFSETQ. CDR3 in DNA: TGCGCCAGCAGCTTGTCGACAGGGGGCTATAATTCACCCCTCCACTTT. Its protein product is CASSLSTGGYNSPLHF.

A few counts support this clonotype. The chain links TRBV5-1 to TRBJ2-3; tentative D call: TRBD1 (5 bases). V lost 7 bases, J lost 2 bases, and 17 bases lay in between. Germline-derived CDR1 and CDR2 are SGHRS and YFSETQ. The CDR3 totals 15 residues. The chain's CDR3 is CASEVSGLNTDTQYF. The CDR3 DNA reads TGCGCCAGCGAGGTTTCAGGGTTAAACACAGATACGCAGTATTTT.

The genes are TRBV7-3 and TRBJ2-5, with unresolved D. This CDR3 is built from 14 residues. Looked up from germline, CDR1 is SGHTA and CDR2 is FQGTGA. The CDR3 DNA sequence: TGTAACTGGCTCGGCCTCCCCCAGCAAGAGACCCAGTACTTC. This codes for CNWLGLPQQETQYF.

This chain uses TRBV7-3 with TRBJ2-1; 9 bases map to TRBD1. The CDR3 spans 14 residues. V lost 5 bases to trimming and J lost 8 bases; unmatched junction nucleotides: 7. Germline CDR1 SGHTA, CDR2 FQGTGA. The CDR3 reads CASSPGDRAHEQFF. The CDR3 nucleotides read TGTGCCAGCAGCCCCGGGGACAGGGCGCATGAGCAGTTCTTC.

This clonotype has more than one count but fewer than ten. The V call is TRBV5-1, the J call TRBJ1-5, with TRBD1 identical over 10 bases. Trimming took 4 bases from V and 6 from J; bases not matched to a gene: 7. Germline lookup yields CDR1 SGHRS and CDR2 YFSETQ. This CDR3 is 15 amino acids long. This chain's CDR3 is CASSHDGQGGQPQHF. The CDR3 nucleotides read TGCGCCAGCAGCCACGACGGACAGGGGGGTCAGCCCCAGCATTTT.

The V gene is TRBV5-4, the J gene TRBJ2-1; D is possibly TRBD2 (10 bases). The germline CDR1 and CDR2 sequences are SGHNT and YYREEE (reference sequence). The CDR3 covers 15 residues. Trimming cost V 2 bases and J 8 bases, with 17 bases left between them. The CDR3 spells CASSFSGGDRDEQFF. CDR3 bases: TGTGCCAGCAGCTTCAGCGGGGGGGACAGGGATGAGCAGTTCTTC.